Listed below are T cell receptor beta chains from one sample, sequenced in a study of T cell changes during pregnancy in multiple sclerosis. Produced via immunoSEQ multiplex PCR; TCRdb's table is partial and in-frame only. This table has approximately 60,000 clones, around 93% appearing once. The sequenced sample was peripheral blood, obtained after pregnancy. The receptor source for this set is a female donor in good health, enrolled as a control in a pregnancy study. CDR3s include the opening cysteine and the closing phenylalanine or tryptophan. A D gene is named only where the DNA matches it firmly. For some rows the clone size is stated as once, few or many, or as a class when expanded; others skip it.

TRBJ2-1	NA	TRBV19	NA	CASSTRIEQFF	TGTGCCAGTAGTACTAGGATTGAGCAGTTCTTC
TRBJ2-3	TRBD1	TRBV4-2	NA	CASSQPGGPTGDTQYF	TGTGCCAGCAGCCAACCAGGGGGCCCTACAGGGGATACGCAGTATTTT
TRBJ2-7	NA	TRBV10-2	NA	CASSAGWGEASYEQYF	TGCGCCAGCTCGGCGGGGTGGGGTGAAGCTTCCTACGAGCAGTACTTC
TRBJ2-1	TRBD2	TRBV11-3	NA	CASSLVKRGLGYNEQFF	TGTGCCAGCAGCTTAGTGAAGCGGGGCCTCGGGTACAATGAGCAGTTCTTC
TRBJ2-1	TRBD1	TRBV4-3	NA	CASSPDRANEQFF	TGCGCCAGCAGCCCTGACAGGGCCAATGAGCAGTTCTTC
TRBJ2-7	NA	TRBV5-6	NA	CASSLATGIRQYF	TGTGCCAGCAGCTTGGCCACAGGGATACGGCAGTACTTC
TRBJ1-1	TRBD1	TRBV19	NA	CASSIGTANTEAFF	TGTGCCAGTAGTATCGGGACAGCGAACACTGAAGCTTTCTTT
TRBJ2-3	TRBD1	TRBV13	once	CASSLSGQGEPASGWTQYF	TGTGCCAGCAGCCTGTCGGGACAGGGGGAACCCGCCTCGGGGTGGACGCAGTATTTT
TRBJ1-2	NA	TRBV5-1	NA	CASSVSQGDGGYTF	TGCGCCAGCAGCGTTTCTCAGGGTGACGGAGGCTACACCTTC
TRBJ1-2	TRBD1	TRBV4-3	few	CASSQDLNRGEYGYTF	TGCGCCAGCAGCCAAGATCTTAACAGGGGTGAATATGGCTACACCTTC
TRBJ1-2	NA	TRBV7-2	NA	CASSLAVAGDGYTF	TGTGCCAGCAGCTTAGCGGTGGCAGGGGATGGCTACACCTTC